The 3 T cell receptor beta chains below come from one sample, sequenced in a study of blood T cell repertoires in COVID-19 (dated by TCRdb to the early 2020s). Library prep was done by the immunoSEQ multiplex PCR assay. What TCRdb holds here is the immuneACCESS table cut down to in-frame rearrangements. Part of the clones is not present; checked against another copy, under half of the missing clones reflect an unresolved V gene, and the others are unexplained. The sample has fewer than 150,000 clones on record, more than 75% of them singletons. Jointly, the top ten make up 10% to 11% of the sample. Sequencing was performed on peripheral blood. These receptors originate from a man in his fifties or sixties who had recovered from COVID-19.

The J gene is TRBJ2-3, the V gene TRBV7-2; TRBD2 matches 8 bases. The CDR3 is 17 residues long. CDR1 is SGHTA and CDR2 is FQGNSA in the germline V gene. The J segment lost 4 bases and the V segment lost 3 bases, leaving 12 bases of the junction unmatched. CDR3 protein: CASSFYPAGAGADTQYF. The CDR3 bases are TGTGCCAGCAGCTTCTATCCAGCGGGAGCGGGCGCAGATACGCAGTATTTT. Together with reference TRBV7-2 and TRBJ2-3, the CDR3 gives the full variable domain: GAGVSQSPSNKVTEKGKDVELRCDPISGHTALYWYRQSLGQGLEFLIYFQGNSAPDKSGLPSDRFSAERTGGSVSTLTIQRTQQEDSAVYLCASSFYPAGAGADTQYFGPGTRLTVL.

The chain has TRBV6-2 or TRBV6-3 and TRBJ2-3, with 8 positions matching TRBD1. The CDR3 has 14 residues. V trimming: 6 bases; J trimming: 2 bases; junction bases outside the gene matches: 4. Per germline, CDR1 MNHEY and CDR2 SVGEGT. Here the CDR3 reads CASSSRGLTDTQYF. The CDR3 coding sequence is TGTGCCAGCAGCTCCAGGGGGCTCACAGATACGCAGTATTTT.

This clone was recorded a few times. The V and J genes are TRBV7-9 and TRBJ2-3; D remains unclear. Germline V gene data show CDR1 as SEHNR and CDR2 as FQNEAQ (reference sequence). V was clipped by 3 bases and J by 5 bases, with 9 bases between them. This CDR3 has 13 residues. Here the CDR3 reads CASSFSRGDTQYF. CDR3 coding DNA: TGTGCCAGCAGCTTTTCCAGAGGAGATACGCAGTATTTT.